These 32 T cell receptor beta chains came from one sample sequenced in a study of T cells in narcolepsy. Assay used: immunoSEQ multiplex PCR; TCRdb lists only in-frame clones, some missing. The repertoire holds over 20,000 clones, just over 90% seen once, with roughly 0.99% in the top ten. The sequencing sample was made of CD45RA- memory CD4+ T cells from PBMCs. The source is a human donor with narcolepsy.

The rearrangement links TRBV9 to TRBJ2-7, with 8 bases lining up with TRBD2. CDR1 and CDR2 (germline): SGDLS, YYNGEE. V lost 1 base, J lost 6 bases, and 9 bases stayed unmatched. This CDR3 contains 15 residues. CDR3 DNA sequence: TGTGCCAGCAGCGTATCCGGGACTAGAGCCGGCGAGCAGTACTTC. Its protein is CASSVSGTRAGEQYF.

The CDR3: CASSLKGGVDEQYF. The CDR3 DNA reads as TGCGCCAGCAGCCTCAAGGGAGGGGTCGACGAGCAGTACTTC. The chain recombines TRBV5-1 with TRBJ2-7; 7 bases map to TRBD2. With 4 bases clipped from V and 5 bases from J, the junction kept 9 bases outside the gene matches. Per germline, CDR1 SGHRS and CDR2 YFSETQ. The CDR3 consists of 14 residues.

The chain recombines TRBV5-5 with TRBJ2-1; 7 nucleotides agree with TRBD1. Germline V gives CDR1 SGHKS, CDR2 YYEKEE (reference sequence). This CDR3 spans 16 amino acids. Germline trimming cut 4 bases from V and 3 bases from J; bases unmatched to any gene: 10. The CDR3 reads CASSGQTGFLYNEQFF. Here the CDR3 DNA reads TGTGCCAGCAGCGGGCAGACAGGGTTTCTCTACAATGAGCAGTTCTTC.

The chain uses TRBV29-1 and TRBJ2-4, with D unclear. CDR3 length: 15 residues. Per germline, CDR1 SQVTM and CDR2 ANQGSEA. The ends were cut back, 0 bases at V and 11 bases at J, with 20 bases in the middle. CDR3 protein: CSVEDLRANRGFQYF. In nucleotides, the CDR3 is TGCAGCGTTGAAGATCTTCGGGCAAACCGAGGATTTCAGTACTTC.

A note on this clone: A read error may account for a junction end that differs from germline. The gene calls are TRBV11-1 and TRBJ2-7, with TRBD2 matching over 13 bases. The V gene's germline CDR1 is SGHAT and CDR2 FQDESV (reference sequence). There are 16 residues in the CDR3. As DNA, the CDR3 is TGTACCAGCAGCCCCCGGACTAGCGGGAGTTCCTACGAGCAGTACTTC. Its translation: CTSSPRTSGSSYEQYF.

This chain links TRBV14 with TRBJ1-2; D is possibly TRBD1 (5 bases). The germline V gene encodes CDR1 SGHDN and CDR2 FVKESK. V lost 5 bases, J lost 8 bases, and 21 bases lay in between. The length of the CDR3 is 15 residues. CDR3 amino acids: CASSSRNAPGKGYTF. CDR3 sequence (DNA): TGTGCCAGCAGCTCTCGGAACGCACCAGGGAAGGGCTACACCTTC.

About this clone: This sample includes further DNA sequences coding for the same CDR3. The chain carries TRBV5-4 and TRBJ2-3; D gene unclear. CDR1 is SGHNT, CDR2 YYREEE, per germline (reference sequence). Trimming stripped 1 base from V and 4 bases from J, with 4 bases between. This CDR3 region has 12 residues. The CDR3 coding sequence is TGTGCCAGCAGCTTGTCTGCAGATACGCAGTATTTT. It specifies CASSLSADTQYF.

The chain carries TRBV19 and TRBJ2-3; D is unclear. CDR1 and CDR2 from the germline V gene are LNHDA and SQIVND (reference sequence). CDR3 size: 12 residues. Trimming removed 5 bases at V and 2 bases at J, with 5 bases between. The DNA of the CDR3 is TGTGCCAGTAGTTCCTTCACAGATACGCAGTATTTT. Protein sequence: CASSSFTDTQYF.

This chain connects TRBV2 to TRBJ2-5; D may match TRBD1 or TRBD2 (5 bases each). The CDR3 extends over 15 amino acids. The germline V gene encodes CDR1 SNHLY and CDR2 FYNNEI. V lost 6 bases, J lost 2 bases, and 16 bases lay in between. Here the CDR3 reads CASSSSGARQETQYF. The CDR3 DNA follows: TGTGCCAGCAGCTCCTCCGGGGCTAGACAAGAGACCCAGTACTTC.

The V call is TRBV2, the J call TRBJ1-2; weak D call: TRBD1 (5 bases). CDR1 and CDR2 from the germline V gene are SNHLY and FYNNEI. Trimming shortened V by 6 bases and J by 4 bases, and 18 bases separated the two germline ends. CDR3 size: 15 residues. Here the CDR3 reads CASSPGGRPVYGYTF. The CDR3, as DNA: TGTGCCAGCAGCCCGGGGGGGAGACCTGTCTATGGCTACACCTTC.

This clone appeared a few times. The gene calls are TRBV11-2 and TRBJ2-1; 9 nucleotides agree with TRBD2. This CDR3 is built from 13 residues. The germline gives CDR1 SGHAT, CDR2 FQNNGV. Trimming at V came to 5 bases and at J to 14 bases, leaving 10 bases not matched to a gene. The CDR3 region has the DNA TGTGCCAGCAGCAATACCGGGACTAGCTACGAGTTCTTC. Translation gives CASSNTGTSYEFF.

The chain joins TRBV19 to TRBJ2-7, with 11 nucleotides matching TRBD1. The CDR3 length is 16 residues. J lost 5 bases, V lost 5 bases, and 11 bases had no gene match. Germline CDR1 and CDR2: LNHDA and SQIVND (reference sequence). Here the CDR3 DNA reads TGTGCCAGTAGTCTCTCGGGCGGACAGGGGGCCCACGAGCAGTACTTC. Amino acids: CASSLSGGQGAHEQYF.

The chain couples TRBV6-4 to TRBJ2-3; 9 nucleotides line up with TRBD2. The ends lost 10 bases at V and 1 base at J; junction bases unmatched: 9. Per the germline V gene, CDR1 is MRHNA and CDR2 is SNTAGT. The CDR3 is 15 amino acids. CDR3 coding DNA: TGTGCCACCCCCTCCTGGACTAGCGGCACAGATACGCAGTATTTT. Its translation is CATPSWTSGTDTQYF.

In its sample, this clone was seen a few times. The chain joins TRBV5-5 to TRBJ2-5; the match to TRBD1 covers 7 bases. The DNA end is more similar to TRBJ2-7, so the J call may be wrong. The CDR3 runs to 15 residues. From germline, CDR1 is SGHKS and CDR2 YYEKEE (reference sequence). Here the CDR3 reads CASSLRVTGSYEQYF. Written as DNA, the CDR3 is TGTGCCAGCAGCTTGAGGGTGACAGGGTCCTACGAGCAGTACTTC.

CDR3: CASSSGGQGPKGYGYTF. In DNA, the CDR3 is TGCGCCAGCAGCTCGGGGGGACAGGGGCCGAAGGGGTATGGCTACACCTTC. The V and J genes are TRBV5-1 and TRBJ1-2, with 10 bases that match TRBD1. This CDR3 spans 17 amino acids. V dropped 3 bases and J dropped 5; count of bases not matched to a gene: 13. The V gene's germline CDR1 is SGHRS and CDR2 YFSETQ.

The CDR3 nucleotides read TGTGCCAGCTGTGCCTACTTTAACAATGAGCAGTTCTTC. Amino acid sequence: CASCAYFNNEQFF. V usage is TRBV6-5 and J usage is TRBJ2-1; no definite D call. V lost 8 bases, J lost 5 bases, and 13 bases lay in between. The germline CDR1 and CDR2 sequences are MNHEY and SVGAGI. The CDR3 has 13 amino acids.

This chain uses TRBV5-1 with TRBJ2-3, with D maybe TRBD2 (6 bases). Trimming removed 0 bases from V and 0 bases from J, with 8 bases in between. This CDR3 is built from 15 residues. Germline V lookup: CDR1 SGHRS, CDR2 YFSETQ. Here the CDR3 reads CASSLDGTSTDTQYF. The CDR3 coding sequence is TGCGCCAGCAGCTTGGACGGGACTAGCACAGATACGCAGTATTTT.

The CDR3 is CASRGEILRELFF. CDR3 bases: TGTGCCAGTAGGGGGGAAATCCTTAGGGAGCTGTTTTTT. This chain uses TRBV19 with TRBJ2-2; D may correspond to TRBD1 or TRBD2 (5 bases each). The CDR3 contains 13 residues. The V end lost 6 bases, the J end lost 9 bases, and 14 bases lay between the germline ends. Germline V CDR1 and CDR2: LNHDA, SQIVND (reference sequence).

The chain combines TRBV30 with TRBJ1-5; weak D call: TRBD1 (5 bases). The CDR3 is 14 amino acids. Germline V CDR1 and CDR2: GTSNPN, SVGIG (reference sequence). Trimming removed 7 bases at V and 6 bases at J, with 19 bases between. CDR3 nucleotide sequence: TGTGCCTCTTCGAGCGGGGGGAACCTTCAGCCCCAGCATTTT. Its protein product is CASSSGGNLQPQHF. Variable domain in full (rest from reference TRBV30 and TRBJ1-5): SQTIHQWPATLVQPVGSPLSLECTVEGTSNPNLYWYRQAAGRGLQLLFYSVGIGQISSEVPQNLSASRPQDRQFILSSKKLLLSDSGFYLCASSSGGNLQPQHFGDGTRLSIL.

This clone was recorded only once. The chain uses TRBV6-5 and TRBJ1-5; D possibly corresponds to TRBD1 (5 bases). From germline, CDR1 is MNHEY and CDR2 SVGAGI. The V and J ends lost 6 bases and 6 bases respectively, with 15 bases between them. There are 14 residues in the CDR3. The CDR3 loop reads CASRPGGSGQPQHF. For the CDR3, the DNA is TGTGCCAGCAGGCCCGGGGGTTCCGGTCAGCCCCAGCATTTT.

The J gene is TRBJ2-4, the V gene TRBV7-9, with D perhaps assigned TRBD1 or TRBD2 (5 bases each). V was pared by 3 bases and J by 0 bases, with 9 bases between. Germline V lookup: CDR1 SEHNR, CDR2 FQNEAQ (reference sequence). CDR3 length: 15 residues. The CDR3 loop is CASSLGEIAKNIQYF. CDR3 DNA sequence: TGTGCCAGCAGCTTGGGGGAAATAGCCAAAAACATTCAGTACTTC.

This chain links TRBV7-2 with TRBJ2-5; 10 bases agree with TRBD1. Germline V CDR1 and CDR2: SGHTA, FQGNSA. CDR3 length: 14 residues. The V gene end was trimmed by 5 bases and the J gene end by 2 bases; junction bases not matched to a gene: 2. The CDR3 DNA follows: TGTGCCAGCAGCCCGGACAGGGGGCAAGAGACCCAGTACTTC. Its protein is CASSPDRGQETQYF.

This chain connects TRBV7-9 to TRBJ2-7, with TRBD1 matching 9 bases. CDR3 length: 19 amino acids. With 4 bases clipped from V and 2 bases from J, the junction kept 18 bases outside the gene matches. Per the germline V gene, CDR1 is SEHNR and CDR2 is FQNEAQ (reference sequence). The CDR3 protein is CASSSRRDREWGSAYEQYF. For the CDR3, the DNA is TGTGCCAGCAGCTCCCGTCGGGACAGGGAGTGGGGTAGCGCCTACGAGCAGTACTTC.

The chain joins TRBV4-1 to TRBJ2-7; 7 bases map to TRBD1. Germline CDR1 MGHRA, CDR2 YSYEKL. V lost 2 bases, J lost 1 base, and 11 bases stayed unmatched. The CDR3 totals 17 residues. This CDR3 reads CASSQFGTAVISYEQYF. The CDR3 DNA reads as TGCGCCAGCAGCCAATTCGGGACAGCCGTGATATCCTACGAGCAGTACTTC.

This clone was found once. The genes are TRBV7-2 and TRBJ2-1; a possible D gene is TRBD2 (5 bases). V lost 1 base to trimming and J lost 2 bases, with 9 bases between them. The CDR3 extends over 15 amino acids. Germline V gives CDR1 SGHTA, CDR2 FQGNSA. The CDR3 is CASSLGGPAYNEQFF. CDR3 in DNA: TGTGCCAGCAGCTTAGGAGGGCCCGCCTACAATGAGCAGTTCTTC.

The chain carries TRBV6-5 and TRBJ1-1; 11 bases map to TRBD1. Germline CDR1 MNHEY, CDR2 SVGAGI. This CDR3 contains 16 residues. V shed 3 bases and J 0 bases; nucleotides not matched to a gene: 3. CDR3 in DNA: TGTGCCAGCAGTTATTGGACAGGGGGCTTGAACACTGAAGCTTTCTTT. It is translated as CASSYWTGGLNTEAFF.

A single count supports this clone. CDR3 DNA sequence: TGCGCCAGCAGCTCAGGACAGGGCATCTCTGGGGCCAACGTCCTGACTTTC. Its translation is CASSSGQGISGANVLTF. This chain links TRBV5-1 with TRBJ2-6, with 8 positions matching TRBD1. Looked up from germline, CDR1 is SGHRS and CDR2 is YFSETQ. The CDR3 has 17 amino acids. J was trimmed by 0 bases and V by 3 bases; bases with no gene match: 5.

The chain couples TRBV5-1 to TRBJ2-1, with TRBD2 as a possible D gene (6 bases). CDR1 is SGHRS and CDR2 is YFSETQ in the germline V gene. The V gene lost 5 bases and the J gene lost 3 bases, with 15 bases spanning the gap. The CDR3 is 15 amino acids. This CDR3 is CASSMVASVYNEQFF. CDR3 DNA sequence: TGCGCCAGCAGTATGGTGGCTAGCGTCTACAATGAGCAGTTCTTC. Drawing the rest from reference TRBV5-1 and TRBJ2-1, the complete variable domain is KAGVTQTPRYLIKTRGQQVTLSCSPISGHRSVSWYQQTPGQGLQFLFEYFSETQRNKGNFPGRFSGRQFSNSRSEMNVSTLELGDSALYLCASSMVASVYNEQFFGPGTRLTVL.

This chain uses TRBV7-6 with TRBJ2-7; 11 bases align to TRBD2. The CDR3 spans 16 residues. V shed 2 bases, J shed 5 bases, and the junction held 8 bases outside the gene matches. Germline CDR1 reads SGHVS; CDR2 reads FNYEAQ. CDR3 sequence: CASSLLGTSGFNEQYF. CDR3 DNA: TGTGCCAGCAGCTTATTAGGGACTAGCGGATTCAACGAGCAGTACTTC. The whole variable domain, remainder taken from reference TRBV7-6 and TRBJ2-7, is GAGVSQSPRYKVTKRGQDVALRCDPISGHVSLYWYRQALGQGPEFLTYFNYEAQQDKSGLPNDRFSAERPEGSISTLTIQRTEQRDSAMYRCASSLLGTSGFNEQYFGPGTRLTVT.

V is TRBV11-2 and J is TRBJ2-1, with 8 bases aligning to TRBD2. V shed 0 bases, J shed 3 bases, and the junction held 4 bases outside the gene matches. The germline gives CDR1 SGHAT, CDR2 FQNNGV. There are 16 residues in the CDR3. In DNA, the CDR3 is TGTGCCAGCAGCTTAGATACGGCGGGAGGCTACAATGAGCAGTTCTTC. Its protein is CASSLDTAGGYNEQFF.

This rearrangement joins TRBV7-9 to TRBJ2-7, with D unclear. The ends were cut back, 0 bases at V and 6 bases at J, with 9 bases in the middle. The CDR3 spans 13 residues. Germline values: CDR1 SEHNR, CDR2 FQNEAQ (reference sequence). The chain's CDR3 is CASSLAPRREQYF. For the CDR3, the DNA is TGTGCCAGCAGCTTAGCCCCTCGACGCGAGCAGTACTTC.

The chain is built from TRBV23-1 and TRBJ1-2, with 7 bases identical to TRBD1. TRBV23-1 is labeled an ORF, and its function is uncertain. CDR3 size: 14 residues. The V gene end was trimmed by 5 bases and the J gene end by 1 base; junction bases not matched to a gene: 4. The CDR3 sequence is CASSTRTGNYGYTF. CDR3 bases: TGCGCCAGCAGTACCCGGACAGGTAACTATGGCTACACCTTC.